This TCR beta chain originates from a study of cytomegalovirus exposure and HLA in healthy donors. The table came from immunoSEQ multiplex PCR; TCRdb's copy has only in-frame clones and leaves some out. The sample carries about 190,000 clones, around four fifths recorded once. Germline CDR1 and CDR2: SGHTA and FQGTGA. The V end lost 1 base, the J end lost 1 base, and 10 bases lay between the germline ends. This CDR3 has 15 amino acids. Only one count was recorded for this clone. This receptor was identified in a young man in good health and CMV-seropositive. The J gene is TRBJ1-1, the V gene TRBV7-3; no firm D call. The sequencing sample was made of PBMCs. For the CDR3, the DNA is TGTGCCAGCAGCTTAAGTTCGAGAGGGAACACTGAAGCTTTCTTT. Translating gives CASSLSSRGNTEAFF.